This TCR beta chain was recovered during a study of T cells in Graves' hyperthyroidism and ophthalmopathy. Across the study: Prior to any treatment, at the point of initial diagnosis, peripheral blood was collected.

Subjects aged 18 to 65 presented with newly diagnosed hyperthyroidism of less than 2 months' duration. Orbital computed tomography, thyroid ultrasound, serum thyroxine and TRAb, and clinical symptoms together informed the diagnoses. Fresh peripheral blood, 9.5 to 10 ml of it, supplied the PBMCs. V lost 7 bases to trimming and J lost 3 bases; unmatched junction nucleotides: 20. CDR3 length equals 18 residues. Per the germline V gene, CDR1 is SNHLY and CDR2 is FYNNEI. Amplification targeted TCR beta CDR3 regions from RNA transcripts. HTBI primers were the set used in a first-round RT-PCR of the TCR CDR3. TCRdb re-called the multiplex PCR reads with MiXCR, one entry per CDR3 protein. The sample holds approximately 720,000 distinct CDR3 sequences, around 20% seen once. This clonotype was seen at least ten times.

The TCR comes from a woman aged 50 to 60 with Graves' hyperthyroidism that later progressed to Graves' ophthalmopathy. J is TRBJ2-7 and V is TRBV2; 8 positions agree with TRBD2. The specimen was blood. This chain's CDR3 is CASTRGPAGAPGDYEQYF. The CDR3 coding sequence is TGTGCCAGCACCCGAGGCCCAGCGGGGGCGCCGGGGGACTACGAGCAGTACTTC.